The 14 T cell receptor beta chains in this list originate from one sample, sequenced in a study of tumor and adjacent non-tumor tissue in lung cancer. This sample's RNA came from whole unsorted tissue. The library came from three nested PCR rounds adapted from ARM-PCR protocols. TCRdb re-derived calls from the multiplex PCR reads in MiXCR, one entry per CDR3 protein. This sample carries about 81,000 distinct CDR3 sequences, over 60% of them seen once, and the ten largest clones take approximately 10%. The sequenced material came from lung tumor tissue. All receptors come from a woman aged 35 to 49 with non-small cell lung cancer.

About this clonotype itself: One base away lies a much larger clone, so this may be a sequencing read error. The J gene is TRBJ1-6, the V gene TRBV28, with 9 bases aligning to TRBD1. The CDR3 has 19 amino acids. CDR1 and CDR2 (germline): MDHEN, SYDVKM. The CDR3 here is CTSSALTGGRSSYNSPLHF. The DNA for the CDR3 is TGTACCAGCAGTGCCCTTACAGGGGGCCGAAGCTCCTATAATTCACCCCTCCACTTT.

This clonotype has only a few counts. The rearrangement joins TRBV11-2 to TRBJ2-3; maybe TRBD2 (6 bases). Trimming removed 5 bases at V and 2 bases at J, with 14 bases between. Germline assignment: CDR1 SGHAT and CDR2 FQNNGV. CDR3 length equals 15 residues. The CDR3 nucleotides read TGTGCCAGCAGCGCCACCGGGACTGCCACAGATACGCAGTATTTT. Translated: CASSATGTATDTQYF.

For this clonotype: A much bigger clone sits one base away, suggesting this may be a read error. This chain uses TRBV28 with TRBJ1-2; 10 bases are shared with TRBD1. From germline, CDR1 is MDHEN and CDR2 SYDVKM. The CDR3 is made up of 13 amino acids. The CDR3 DNA is TGTACCAGCAGCACGGACAGGGGGTATGGCTACACCTTC. Translating gives CTSSTDRGYGYTF.

This clonotype showed up just a few times. Since a much larger clone is just one base distant, this may be a read error. The chain combines TRBV5-5 with TRBJ2-1; 8 nucleotides line up with TRBD2. The CDR3 is 14 amino acids. The germline V gene has CDR1 SGHKS and CDR2 YYEKEE (reference sequence). The junction had 8 bases not matched to a gene; V was cut back by 4 bases and J by 8 bases. CDR3 in DNA: TGTGCCAGCAGCCCGGGGGGGGCTTACGATGAGCAGTTCTTC. Amino acid sequence: CASSPGGAYDEQFF.

This clonotype was seen a few times. This clone may be a read error of a much larger clone one base away. This chain uses TRBV6-2 or TRBV6-3 with TRBJ2-3; the D gene is possibly TRBD2 (5 bases). V lost 7 bases and J 6 bases, leaving 20 bases between the germline ends. Germline V gene sequence: CDR1 MNHEY, CDR2 SVGEGT. This CDR3 region has 15 residues. CDR3 region: CASTDRAWSGDTQYF. The CDR3 DNA follows: TGTGCCAGCACAGATAGGGCTTGGAGCGGCGATACGCAGTATTTT.

A remark on this clonotype: A much larger clone differs by one base, so this may be a read error. This chain links TRBV5-1 with TRBJ2-7, with a tentative D call TRBD1 (6 bases). Germline CDR1 reads SGHRS; CDR2 reads YFSETQ. V shed 0 bases and J shed 5 bases, with 9 bases lying between them. The CDR3 is made up of 13 amino acids. The CDR3 protein is CASSLDRDHEQYF. The CDR3 DNA reads as TGCGCCAGCAGCTTGGACAGGGACCACGAGCAGTACTTC.

With regard to this clonotype: The junction does not match germline at one end; this may be a read error. The J gene is TRBJ2-3, the V gene TRBV5-6; D call uncertain. The CDR3 consists of 11 residues. Germline V CDR1 and CDR2: SGHDT, YYEEEE. Here the CDR3 reads CACSLPDTQYF. CDR3 in DNA: TGTGCCTGCAGCTTGCCCGATACGCAGTATTTT.

The chain links TRBV4-2 to TRBJ2-1; possible D gene TRBD1, 5 bases. V gave up 3 bases and J gave up 14 bases, with 11 bases separating them. Germline V gene data show CDR1 as LGHNA and CDR2 as YNFKEQ. The CDR3 covers 11 residues. In nucleotides, the CDR3 is TGTGCCAGCAGCCAGGGGCTAGTGGAGTTCTTC. The encoded protein is CASSQGLVEFF.

As to this clonotype: No conserved phenylalanine or tryptophan is present at the end of the CDR3, so a read error is the likely explanation. The rearrangement joins TRBV7-3 to TRBJ1-6, with a possible D match to TRBD1 (6 bases). The CDR3 is made up of 14 amino acids. CDR1 and CDR2 from the germline V gene are SGHTA and FQGTGA. In DNA form, the CDR3 reads TGTGTCAGCAGCTTACAGGGAGTTAATTCACTCCTCCACTCT. This encodes CVSSLQGVNSLLHS.

On this clonotype: The junction shows a germline mismatch at one end, possibly a read error. The chain joins TRBV4-2 to TRBJ2-2; 14 nucleotides align to TRBD2. Germline CDR1 reads LGHNA; CDR2 reads YNFKEQ. There are 17 residues in the CDR3. CDR3 amino acids: CASSLTSGGANTGELFF. CDR3 DNA: TGTGCCAGCAGCCTGACTAGCGGGGGGGCGAACACCGGGGAACTGTTTTTT.

The chain uses TRBV20-1 and TRBJ2-5; 8 bases fit TRBD1. Germline loops: CDR1 DFQATT, CDR2 SNEGSKA (reference sequence). Trimming removed 5 bases from V and 2 bases from J; junction bases left unmatched: 10. The CDR3 sequence is 15 residues long. CDR3 loop: CSAYPTGARQETQYF. The CDR3 bases are TGCAGTGCTTATCCGACAGGGGCCCGACAAGAGACCCAGTACTTC.

This clonotype has only a few counts. A much larger clonotype is one base distant, so this may be a read error. This chain connects TRBV6-5 to TRBJ1-6; no clear D gene. CDR1 and CDR2 (germline): MNHEY, SVGAGI. The CDR3 length is 17 residues. CDR3: CATSYSYSSTYNSPLHF. The CDR3 coding sequence is TGTGCCACCAGTTACTCGTATAGTTCCACCTATAATTCACCCCTCCACTTT.

Only a few counts were recorded for this clonotype. A much more abundant neighbour one base away suggests this may be a read error. The J gene is TRBJ1-5, the V gene TRBV12-3 or TRBV12-4, with no clear D. The CDR3 contains 14 residues. The DNA of the CDR3 is TGTGCCAGCAGTTTCGGGCAGGTCAATCAGTCCCAGCATTTT. It codes for CASSFGQVNQSQHF.

Comments on this clonotype: This clone may be a read error of a much larger clone one base away. This chain links TRBV4-2 with TRBJ2-3; TRBD2 aligns across 8 bases. Germline V gives CDR1 LGHNA, CDR2 YNFKEQ. Trimming cost V 4 bases and J 5 bases; bases outside gene matches: 14. The CDR3 covers 17 residues. The CDR3 region is CASSLERGRLPGDTQYF. The CDR3 region has the DNA TGTGCCAGCAGCCTAGAGCGGGGGCGCCTCCCGGGAGATACGCAGTATTTT.